This T cell receptor beta chain is from a study of blood T cells in healthy people across ages. Through a sample-barcoded 5' primer and a J-beta primer mix, a second PCR was run for roughly 7 to 11 cycles. Every molecule of cDNA carried a tag from a template-switch adaptor with 12 random nucleotides. TCRdb itself ran the 5' RACE reads through MiXCR, one entry per CDR3 protein. The sample comprises some 1.6 million distinct CDR3 sequences, roughly 30% of which are singletons, and around 11% rests with the top ten. Each sample yielded at least 6 million isolated PBMCs. Regarding this clonotype: No antigen is known for it.

Study-level findings and limits: Any conclusive comparison of naive versus antigen-experienced cells was prevented by using unsorted PBMCs. The study lacked donor CMV status, which possibly confounded expanded clonotype changes.

Trimming at V came to 3 bases and at J to 13 bases, leaving 14 bases not matched to a gene. Looked up from germline, CDR1 is DFQATT and CDR2 is SNEGSKA (reference sequence). This CDR3 is 15 amino acids long. Input material: blood. The sequence was obtained from a woman younger than 45 in good health. The V gene is TRBV20-1, the J gene TRBJ2-5, with 13 bases lining up with TRBD2. CDR3 residues: CSASRLAGGPGERYF. In DNA, the CDR3 is TGCAGTGCTAGTAGACTAGCGGGAGGCCCCGGGGAGCGGTACTTC.